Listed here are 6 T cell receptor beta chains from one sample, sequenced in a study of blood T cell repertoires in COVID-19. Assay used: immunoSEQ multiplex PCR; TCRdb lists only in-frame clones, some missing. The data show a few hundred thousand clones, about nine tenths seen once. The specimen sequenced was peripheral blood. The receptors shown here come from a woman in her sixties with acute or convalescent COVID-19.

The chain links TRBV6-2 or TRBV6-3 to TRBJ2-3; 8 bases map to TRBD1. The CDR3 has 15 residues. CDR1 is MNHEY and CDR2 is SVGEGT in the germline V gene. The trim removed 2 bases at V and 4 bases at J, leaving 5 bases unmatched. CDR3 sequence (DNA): TGTGCCAGCAGTTACCCCCAGGGGGCGTCAGATACGCAGTATTTT. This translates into CASSYPQGASDTQYF.

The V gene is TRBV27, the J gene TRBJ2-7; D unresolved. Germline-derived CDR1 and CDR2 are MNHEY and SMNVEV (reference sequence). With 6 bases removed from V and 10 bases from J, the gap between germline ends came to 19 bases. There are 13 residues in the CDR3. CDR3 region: CASRSTKKSKQYF. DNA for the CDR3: TGTGCCAGCAGATCCACCAAAAAGTCTAAACAGTACTTC.

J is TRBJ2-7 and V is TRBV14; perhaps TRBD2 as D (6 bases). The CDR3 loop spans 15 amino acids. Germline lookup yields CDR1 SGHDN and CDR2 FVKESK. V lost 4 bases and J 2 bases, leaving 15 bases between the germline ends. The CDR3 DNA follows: TGTGCCAGCAGCCTCCTCGGAGGGAGGACCTACGAGCAGTACTTC. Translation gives CASSLLGGRTYEQYF. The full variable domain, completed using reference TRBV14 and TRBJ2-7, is EAGVTQFPSHSVIEKGQTVTLRCDPISGHDNLYWYRRVMGKEIKFLLHFVKESKQDESGMPNNRFLAERTGGTYSTLKVQPAELEDSGVYFCASSLLGGRTYEQYFGPGTRLTVT.

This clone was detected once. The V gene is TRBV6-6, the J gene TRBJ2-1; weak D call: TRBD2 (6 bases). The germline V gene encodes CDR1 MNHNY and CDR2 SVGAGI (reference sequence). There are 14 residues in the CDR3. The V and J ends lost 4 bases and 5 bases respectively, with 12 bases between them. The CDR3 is CASSFGGVDNEQFF. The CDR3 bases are TGTGCCAGCAGTTTTGGAGGGGTCGACAATGAGCAGTTCTTC.

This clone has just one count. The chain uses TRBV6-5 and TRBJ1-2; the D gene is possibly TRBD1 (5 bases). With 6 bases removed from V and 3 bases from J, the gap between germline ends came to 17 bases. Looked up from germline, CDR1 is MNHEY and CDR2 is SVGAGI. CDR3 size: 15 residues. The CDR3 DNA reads TGTGCCAGCAGGCTTGCAGGGTCTGGTGACTATGGCTACACCTTC. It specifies CASRLAGSGDYGYTF.

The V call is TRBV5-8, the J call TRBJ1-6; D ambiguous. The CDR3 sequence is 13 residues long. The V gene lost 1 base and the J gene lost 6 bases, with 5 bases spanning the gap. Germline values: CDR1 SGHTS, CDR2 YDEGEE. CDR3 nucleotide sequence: TGTGCCAGCAGCTTGACTCGTAATTCACCCCTCCACTTT. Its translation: CASSLTRNSPLHF.